This is a list of T cell receptor beta chains from one sample in a study of cytomegalovirus exposure and HLA in healthy donors. Assay used: immunoSEQ multiplex PCR; TCRdb lists only in-frame clones, some missing. The sample lists about 110,000 clones; 70% to 90% were seen once. Sequences were obtained from PBMCs. Receptors were obtained from a middle-aged man in good health and CMV-seronegative. The CDR3 runs from the conserved cysteine through the conserved F or W. A D gene is named only where the DNA matches it firmly. The size field is filled for only some rows; it gives once, few, many or a size class.

TRBV5-1	TRBJ1-6	NA	NA	TGCGCCAGCAGCCCATCGACGGACTATGGTTCACCCCTCCACTTT	CASSPSTDYGSPLHF
TRBV7-2	TRBJ2-5	TRBD2	NA	TGTGCCAGCAGTTTAGCGGGGGGACAAGAGACCCAGTACTTC	CASSLAGGQETQYF
TRBV7-2	TRBJ2-5	NA	NA	TGTGCCAGCAGCAGTCCAGGGAGGGAGACCCAGTACTTC	CASSSPGRETQYF
TRBV30	TRBJ2-1	NA	NA	TGTGCCTGGAGCCTTAAGAGGGGGAATGAGCAGTTCTTC	CAWSLKRGNEQFF
TRBV28	TRBJ1-1	NA	NA	TGTGCCAGCAGTTTATCCGGACTCAACACTGAAGCTTTCTTT	CASSLSGLNTEAFF
TRBV5-1	TRBJ1-3	NA	few	TGCGCCAGCCGCGGGATGGCTGGAAACACCATATATTTT	CASRGMAGNTIYF
TRBV10-3	TRBJ1-2	NA	NA	TGTGCCATCAGGCCAAACGAGGGTACGCGCTACACCTTC	CAIRPNEGTRYTF
TRBV6-1	TRBJ2-5	NA	NA	TGTGCCAGCGCGACTGCGAAAGAGACCCAGTACTTC	CASATAKETQYF
TRBV29-1	TRBJ2-5	NA	NA	TGCAGCGCCTACCCCGGAGAGGGCCAAGAGACCCAGTACTTC	CSAYPGEGQETQYF
TRBV28	TRBJ2-2	NA	NA	TGTGCCAGCAGTTCACTCCCCGGGGAGCTGTTTTTT	CASSSLPGELFF
TRBV9	TRBJ1-6	NA	NA	TGTGCCAGCAGCGCCGAGGGGGGGAGTTCACCCCTCCACTTT	CASSAEGGSSPLHF
TRBV2	TRBJ1-6	NA	NA	TGTGCCAGCAGGTCCAGGAATAATTCACCCCTCCACTTT	CASRSRNNSPLHF
TRBV29-1	TRBJ2-7	NA	once	TGCAGCGTTGAATCCGTTTCGGGGGAGCAGTACTTC	CSVESVSGEQYF
TRBV2	TRBJ2-7	TRBD2	few	TGTGCCAGCAGAGCGGGACTGACCGGGGGAGAGCAGTACTTC	CASRAGLTGGEQYF
TRBV30	TRBJ1-5	TRBD1	NA	TGTGCCTGGAGTCCCCGGGACAGGGGAAATCAGCCCCAGCATTTT	CAWSPRDRGNQPQHF
TRBV6-5	TRBJ2-2	NA	NA	TGTGCCAGCAGTTACTCAGGCGGGTCAAAGACCGGGGAGCTGTTTTTT	CASSYSGGSKTGELFF
TRBV6-6	TRBJ1-5	TRBD1	NA	TGTGCCAGCAGTTACGGGACAGGGGCACATGGTGAGCCCCAGCATTTT	CASSYGTGAHGEPQHF
TRBV6-5	TRBJ2-7	TRBD1	NA	TGTGCCAGCACCCTCCAGGGGGCCAAAGACGAGCAGTACTTC	CASTLQGAKDEQYF
TRBV30	TRBJ2-5	NA	NA	TGTGCCTGGAGTCACAAAGAGACCCAGTACTTC	CAWSHKETQYF
TRBV19	TRBJ1-5	NA	once	TGTGCCAGTAGTGGGACAAAAGAAGTGGCCCAGCATTTT	CASSGTKEVAQHF
TRBV29-1	TRBJ1-2	TRBD1	NA	TGCAGCGTTGAAGGGACAGGACTAAAGTTTGGGTACACCTTC	CSVEGTGLKFGYTF
TRBV6-4	TRBJ1-2	NA	NA	TGTGCCAGCAGTGACTCGGGAGGGACAAGCAACTACTATGGCTACACCTTC	CASSDSGGTSNYYGYTF
TRBV10-3	TRBJ2-3	TRBD2	NA	TGTGCCATCAGCGGAGTAGCGGGGGGGCGATCAGATACGCAGTATTTT	CAISGVAGGRSDTQYF
TRBV25-1	TRBJ1-4	TRBD1	once	TGTGCCAGCAGTGAATACACGACGGACAGGGTTAGGGAAAAACTGTTTTTT	CASSEYTTDRVREKLFF
TRBV4-1	TRBJ2-7	TRBD1	few	TGCGCCAGCAGCCGCGCACCGGGACAGGGTTTTCGCGAGCAGTACTTC	CASSRAPGQGFREQYF
TRBV6-5	TRBJ1-1	NA	NA	TGTGCCAGCAGTTGGGAGAGGAACACTGAAGCTTTCTTT	CASSWERNTEAFF
TRBV9	TRBJ2-3	NA	NA	TGTGCCAGCAGCGTAGCTGTGGCTGACCTAGGAGATACGCAGTATTTT	CASSVAVADLGDTQYF
TRBV5-4	TRBJ1-1	NA	NA	TGTGCCAGCAGCCAGGATCGGCCGAACACTGAAGCTTTCTTT	CASSQDRPNTEAFF
TRBV7-2	TRBJ1-3	NA	NA	TGTGCCAGCAGCTTAGGGGGGCCGAGACCTATCTCTGGAAACACCATATATTTT	CASSLGGPRPISGNTIYF
TRBV9	TRBJ2-2	NA	NA	TGTGCCAGCAGCGTAGAAGAGGCGGCCGGGGAGCTGTTTTTT	CASSVEEAAGELFF
TRBV15	TRBJ1-6	NA	NA	TGTGCCACCAGCAGTCCAGGGGTCTCACCCCTCCACTTT	CATSSPGVSPLHF
TRBV6-5	TRBJ1-1	TRBD1	NA	TGTGCCAGCAGTCCCCCGGGACAGGGGGGGACTGAAGCTTTCTTT	CASSPPGQGGTEAFF
TRBV19	TRBJ1-5	TRBD1	NA	TGTGCCAGTACACCGACAGGGGTCACCGGTAAGCCCCAGCATTTT	CASTPTGVTGKPQHF
TRBV19	TRBJ1-1	TRBD1	NA	TGTGCCAGTAGAGGACAGGGAGTGAACACTGAAGCTTTCTTT	CASRGQGVNTEAFF
TRBV5-1	TRBJ2-1	TRBD1	NA	TGCGCCAGCAGCTTGGAGGGACAGAACAATGAGCAGTTCTTC	CASSLEGQNNEQFF
TRBV19	TRBJ2-1	NA	NA	TGTGCCAGTAGTACCCGTTCTTCTGAGCAGTTCTTC	CASSTRSSEQFF
TRBV5-1	TRBJ1-4	NA	NA	TGCGCCAGCAGCTTGAGCTCCGGCGGAAAACTGTTTTTT	CASSLSSGGKLFF
TRBV28	TRBJ1-1	TRBD1	NA	TGTGCCAGCAGTTTATCAACTCCGTCCCCAGGGGGCGTGAGTACTTTCTTT	CASSLSTPSPGGVSTFF
TRBV14	TRBJ2-3	NA	NA	TGTGCCAGCAGCCAAGGACTCCTGCTTACGCAGTATTTT	CASSQGLLLTQYF
TRBV10-2	TRBJ1-5	NA	NA	TGCGCCAGCAGTGTTTTTGGAGGTCAGCCCCAGCATTTT	CASSVFGGQPQHF